The clone carrying this T cell receptor (beta chain) was counted between two and nine times. The data are from a study of OX40 agonist ivuxolimab in advanced cancers. Study background: Enrollees could have had prior anti-PD-1, anti-PD-L1 or anti-CTLA-4 therapy, which about 40% had received.

Assay: immunoSEQ multiplex PCR; the TCRdb copy retains only in-frame clones and omits some. The sample lists tens of thousands of clones; about 89% were seen once. V shed 5 bases and J shed 4 bases, with 11 bases lying between them. This CDR3 region has 13 residues. Germline V CDR1 and CDR2: SGHAT, FQNNGV. The receptor's source is an adult with an advanced solid tumor such as melanoma, head and neck, liver or kidney cancer. The sequencing here drew on CD4+ or CD8+ T cells sorted from blood, taken in a trial of the OX40 agonist ivuxolimab. The chain employs TRBV11-2 and TRBJ1-2, with a weak D call TRBD1 (5 bases). The CDR3 DNA reads TGTGCCAGCAGCCGTACAGGAGTCTATGGCTACACCTTC. Protein product: CASSRTGVYGYTF.